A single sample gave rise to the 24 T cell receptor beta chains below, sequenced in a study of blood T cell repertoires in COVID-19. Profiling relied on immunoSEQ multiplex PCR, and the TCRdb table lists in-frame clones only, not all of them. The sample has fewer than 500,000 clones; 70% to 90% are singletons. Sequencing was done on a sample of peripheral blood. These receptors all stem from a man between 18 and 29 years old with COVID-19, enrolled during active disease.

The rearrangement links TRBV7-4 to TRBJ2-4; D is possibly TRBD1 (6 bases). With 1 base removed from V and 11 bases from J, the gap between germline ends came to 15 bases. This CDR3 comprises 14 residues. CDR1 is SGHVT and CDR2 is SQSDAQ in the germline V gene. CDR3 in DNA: TGTGCCAGCAGCTTAGGGGACACAAACGAAGTTCAGTACTTC. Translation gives CASSLGDTNEVQYF.

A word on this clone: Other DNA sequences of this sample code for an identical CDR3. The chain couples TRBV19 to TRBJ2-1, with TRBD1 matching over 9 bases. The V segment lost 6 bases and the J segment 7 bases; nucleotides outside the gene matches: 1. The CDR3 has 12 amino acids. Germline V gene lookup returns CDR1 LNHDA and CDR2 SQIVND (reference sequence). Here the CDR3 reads CASRDRGNEQFF. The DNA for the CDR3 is TGTGCCAGTAGAGACAGGGGGAATGAGCAGTTCTTC.

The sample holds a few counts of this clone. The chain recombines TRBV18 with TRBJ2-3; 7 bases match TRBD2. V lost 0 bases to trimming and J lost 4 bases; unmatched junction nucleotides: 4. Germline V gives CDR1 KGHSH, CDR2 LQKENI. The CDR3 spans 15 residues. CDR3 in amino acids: CASSPPHRGADTQYF. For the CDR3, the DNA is TGTGCCAGCTCACCACCTCACCGGGGGGCAGATACGCAGTATTTT.

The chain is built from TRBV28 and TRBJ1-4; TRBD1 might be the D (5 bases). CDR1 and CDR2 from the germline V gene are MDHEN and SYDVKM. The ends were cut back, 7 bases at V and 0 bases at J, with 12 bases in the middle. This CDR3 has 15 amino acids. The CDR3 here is CASTAGGATNEKLFF. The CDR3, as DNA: TGTGCCAGCACCGCCGGGGGGGCAACTAATGAAAAACTGTTTTTT.

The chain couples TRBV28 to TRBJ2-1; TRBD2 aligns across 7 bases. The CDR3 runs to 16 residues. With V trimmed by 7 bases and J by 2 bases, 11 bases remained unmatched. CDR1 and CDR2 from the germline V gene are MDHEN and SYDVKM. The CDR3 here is CASNSRLASTYNEQFF. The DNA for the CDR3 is TGTGCCAGCAACTCCCGACTAGCCTCGACCTACAATGAGCAGTTCTTC.

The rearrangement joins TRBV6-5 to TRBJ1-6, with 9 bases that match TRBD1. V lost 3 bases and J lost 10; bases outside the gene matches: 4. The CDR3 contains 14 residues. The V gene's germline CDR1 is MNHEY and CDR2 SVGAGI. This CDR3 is CASSYRTGESPLHF. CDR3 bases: TGTGCCAGCAGTTATCGGACAGGGGAATCACCCCTCCACTTT.

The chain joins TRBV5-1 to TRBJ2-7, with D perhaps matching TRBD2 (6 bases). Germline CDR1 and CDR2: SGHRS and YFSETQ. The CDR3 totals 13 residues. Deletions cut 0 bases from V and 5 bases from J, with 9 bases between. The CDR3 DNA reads TGCGCCAGCAGCTTGGCGGGAGAAAACGAGCAGTACTTC. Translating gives CASSLAGENEQYF.

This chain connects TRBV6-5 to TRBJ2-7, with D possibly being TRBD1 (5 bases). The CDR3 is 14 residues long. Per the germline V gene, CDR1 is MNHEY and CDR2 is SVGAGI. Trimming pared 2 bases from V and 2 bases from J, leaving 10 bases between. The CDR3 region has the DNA TGTGCCAGCAGTTACGGGCCGGACACCTACGAGCAGTACTTC. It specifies CASSYGPDTYEQYF.

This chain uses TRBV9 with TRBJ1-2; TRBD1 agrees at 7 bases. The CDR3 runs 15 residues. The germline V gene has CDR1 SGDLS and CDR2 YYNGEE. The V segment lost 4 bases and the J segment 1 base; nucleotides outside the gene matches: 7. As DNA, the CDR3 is TGTGCCAGCAGCCCTGGGACAGAGCTTAACTATGGCTACACCTTC. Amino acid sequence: CASSPGTELNYGYTF.

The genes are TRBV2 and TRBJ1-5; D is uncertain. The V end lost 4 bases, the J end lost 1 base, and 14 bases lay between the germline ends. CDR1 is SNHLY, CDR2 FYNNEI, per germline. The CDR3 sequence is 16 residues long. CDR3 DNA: TGTGCCAGCAGTGGGGCAATCATAAGCAGCAATCAGCCCCAGCATTTT. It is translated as CASSGAIISSNQPQHF.

Here the CDR3 reads CATSDPPPRSLTAEAFF. CDR3 in DNA: TGTGCCACCAGTGACCCCCCCCCGCGGTCACTAACGGCTGAAGCTTTCTTT. This rearrangement joins TRBV24-1 to TRBJ1-1; D is undetermined. The V and J ends lost 4 bases and 6 bases respectively, with 23 bases between them. The CDR3 runs to 17 residues. The germline V gene has CDR1 KGHDR and CDR2 SFDVKD.

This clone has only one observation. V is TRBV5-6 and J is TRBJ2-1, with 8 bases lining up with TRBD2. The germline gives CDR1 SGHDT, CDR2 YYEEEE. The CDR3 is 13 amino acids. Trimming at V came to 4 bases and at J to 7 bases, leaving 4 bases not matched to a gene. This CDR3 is CASSLLAGNEQFF. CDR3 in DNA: TGTGCCAGCAGCCTCTTAGCGGGAAATGAGCAGTTCTTC.

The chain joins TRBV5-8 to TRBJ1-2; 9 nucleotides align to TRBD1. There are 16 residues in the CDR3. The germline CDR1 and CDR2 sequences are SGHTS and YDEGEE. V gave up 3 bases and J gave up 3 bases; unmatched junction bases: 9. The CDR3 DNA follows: TGTGCCAGCAGCTCGGGACAGGGTCTTGACGACTATGGCTACACCTTC. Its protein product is CASSSGQGLDDYGYTF.

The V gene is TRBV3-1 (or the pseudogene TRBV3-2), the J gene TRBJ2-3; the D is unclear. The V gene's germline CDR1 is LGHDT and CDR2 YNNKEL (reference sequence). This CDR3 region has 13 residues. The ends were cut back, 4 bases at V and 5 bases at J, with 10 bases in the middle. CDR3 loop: CASSPNELDTQYF. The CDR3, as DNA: TGTGCCAGCAGCCCTAACGAGCTAGATACGCAGTATTTT.

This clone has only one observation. The CDR3 protein is CASSSKRGGASTDTQYF. DNA for the CDR3: TGTGCCAGCAGCTCCAAAAGGGGGGGGGCCAGCACAGATACGCAGTATTTT. The J gene is TRBJ2-3, the V gene TRBV5-4; tentative D call: TRBD2 (7 bases). Trimming shortened V by 3 bases and J by 0 bases, and 17 bases separated the two germline ends. The CDR3 has 17 amino acids. Germline V gene sequence: CDR1 SGHNT, CDR2 YYREEE (reference sequence).

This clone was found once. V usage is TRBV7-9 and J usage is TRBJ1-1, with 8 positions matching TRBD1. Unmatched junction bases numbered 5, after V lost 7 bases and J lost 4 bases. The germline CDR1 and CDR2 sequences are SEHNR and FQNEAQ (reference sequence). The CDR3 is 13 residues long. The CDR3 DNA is TGTGCCAGCACCTCACAGGGGGGCACTGAAGCTTTCTTT. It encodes CASTSQGGTEAFF.

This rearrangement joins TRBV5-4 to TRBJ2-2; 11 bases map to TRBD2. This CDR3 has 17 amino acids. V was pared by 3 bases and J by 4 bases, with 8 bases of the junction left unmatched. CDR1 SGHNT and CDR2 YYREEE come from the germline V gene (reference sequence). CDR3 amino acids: CASSSMTSGAFTGELFF. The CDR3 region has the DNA TGTGCCAGCAGCTCCATGACTAGCGGGGCGTTCACCGGGGAGCTGTTTTTT.

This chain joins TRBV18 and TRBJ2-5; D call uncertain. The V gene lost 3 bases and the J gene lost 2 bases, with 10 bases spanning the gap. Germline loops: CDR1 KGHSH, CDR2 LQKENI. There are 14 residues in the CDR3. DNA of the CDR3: TGTGCCAGCTCACCTCTTGCAGATCAAGAGACCCAGTACTTC. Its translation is CASSPLADQETQYF.

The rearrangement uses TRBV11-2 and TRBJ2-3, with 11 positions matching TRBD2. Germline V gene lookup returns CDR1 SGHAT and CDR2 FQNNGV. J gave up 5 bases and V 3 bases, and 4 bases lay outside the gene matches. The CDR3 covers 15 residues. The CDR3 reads CASSFLAGGGDTQYF. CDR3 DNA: TGTGCCAGCAGCTTTCTAGCGGGGGGCGGAGATACGCAGTATTTT.

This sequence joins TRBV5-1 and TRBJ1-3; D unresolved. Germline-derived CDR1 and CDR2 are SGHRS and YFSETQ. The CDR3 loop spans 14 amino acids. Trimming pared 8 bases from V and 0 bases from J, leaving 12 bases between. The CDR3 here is CASSPGISGNTIYF. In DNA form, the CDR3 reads TGCGCCAGTTCGCCCGGGATCTCTGGAAACACCATATATTTT.

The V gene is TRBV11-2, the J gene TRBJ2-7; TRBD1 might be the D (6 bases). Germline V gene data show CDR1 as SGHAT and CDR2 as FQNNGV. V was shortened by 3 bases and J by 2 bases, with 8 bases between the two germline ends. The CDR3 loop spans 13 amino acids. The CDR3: CASSLGQTYEQYF. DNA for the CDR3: TGTGCCAGCAGCTTGGGACAAACCTACGAGCAGTACTTC.

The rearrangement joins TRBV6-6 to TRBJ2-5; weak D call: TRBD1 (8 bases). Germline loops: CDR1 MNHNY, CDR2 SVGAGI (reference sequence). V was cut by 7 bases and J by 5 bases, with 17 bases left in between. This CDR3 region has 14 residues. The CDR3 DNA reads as TGTGCCAGCAATTTACAGGGGGGGAAGGAGACCCAGTACTTC. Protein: CASNLQGGKETQYF.

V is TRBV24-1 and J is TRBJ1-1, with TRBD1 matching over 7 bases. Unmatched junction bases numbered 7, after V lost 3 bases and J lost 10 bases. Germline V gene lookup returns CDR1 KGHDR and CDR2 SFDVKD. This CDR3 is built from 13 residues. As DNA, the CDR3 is TGTGCCACCAGTGATCCCTGGAAGGGGGCAGCTTTCTTT. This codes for CATSDPWKGAAFF.

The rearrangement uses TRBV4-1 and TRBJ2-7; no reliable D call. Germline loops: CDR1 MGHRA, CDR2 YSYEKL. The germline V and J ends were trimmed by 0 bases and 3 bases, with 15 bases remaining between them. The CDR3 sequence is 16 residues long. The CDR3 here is CASSQDLARSYYEQYF. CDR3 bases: TGCGCCAGCAGCCAAGATTTGGCTCGCAGTTACTACGAGCAGTACTTC.